This is a list of T cell receptor beta chains from one sample in a study of T cells in Graves' hyperthyroidism and ophthalmopathy. TCRdb called the multiplex PCR reads again in MiXCR, with one record for every CDR3 protein. The table lists 500,000 to 600,000 distinct CDR3 sequences, roughly 17% of them singletons, with about 17% in the top ten. Sequenced sample: blood. These TCRs come from a woman under 30 with Graves' hyperthyroidism. CDR3s include the opening cysteine and the closing phenylalanine or tryptophan. The order of the fields is clone size, J gene, D gene, V gene, CDR3 length, CDR3 DNA, CDR3 protein. D genes are given only for firm matches. Rows give clone size only sometimes, using once, few, many, or a class for an expanded clone.

>many|TRBJ2-1|NA|TRBV20-1|16
TGCAGTGCCCAGGGTTCTGCGAGGGGGTCCTACAATGAGCAGTTCTTC
CSAQGSARGSYNEQFF
>many|TRBJ2-2|NA|TRBV20-1|14
TGCAGTGCTAGACGGGGCGTTAACACCGGGGAGCTGTTTTTT
CSARRGVNTGELFF
>few|TRBJ1-4|TRBD1|TRBV28|15
TGTGCCAGCAGTGGAAACAGGGGGCAAGAAGAAAAACTGTTTTTT
CASSGNRGQEEKLFF
>NA|TRBJ2-1|TRBD2|TRBV7-2|16
TGTGCCAGCCGGACCGGGCGGGAGCCGGTCCAGGATGAGCAGTTCTTC
CASRTGREPVQDEQFF
>few|TRBJ2-5|TRBD2|TRBV20-1|14
TGCAGTGCTAGAACGGGACTAGCGACGGAGACCCAGTACTTC
CSARTGLATETQYF
>NA|TRBJ2-1|TRBD1|TRBV10-2|16
TGCGCCAGCAGGGGACAGTTAGGGAGCTCCTACAATGAGCAGTTCTTC
CASRGQLGSSYNEQFF
>many|TRBJ2-3|NA|TRBV5-1|14
TGCGCCAGCAGTTCGGGCGGGATCTTAGATACGCAGTATTTT
CASSSGGILDTQYF
>NA|TRBJ2-1|NA|TRBV7-2|17
TGTGCCAGCAGCTTACTCCACATGTTCCCTCCACACAATGAGCAGTTCTTC
CASSLLHMFPPHNEQFF
>NA|TRBJ2-4|NA|TRBV4-1|15
TGCGCCAGCAGCCAAGCTGGGGGAGCCAAAAACATTCAGTACTTC
CASSQAGGAKNIQYF
>many|TRBJ2-1|NA|TRBV12-3/TRBV12-4|16
TGTGCCAGCAGCGAAATCCGGGGGCGAGCCTACAATGAGCAGTTCTTC
CASSEIRGRAYNEQFF
>few|TRBJ2-7|TRBD1|TRBV11-2|13
TGTGCCAGCAGCCCAGGGGGCCGCTACGAGCAGTACTTC
CASSPGGRYEQYF
>few|TRBJ2-1|NA|TRBV5-1|14
TGCGCCAGCAGCTACCCAGACTCCTACAATGAGCAGTTCTTC
CASSYPDSYNEQFF
>NA|TRBJ2-2|NA|TRBV15|14
TGTGCCACCAGCAGAGGGGGCGGCACCGGGGAGCTGTTTTTT
CATSRGGGTGELFF
>many|TRBJ2-7|NA|TRBV2|13
TGTGCCAGCAGTGAAGGAGATGAGGACGAGCAGTACTTC
CASSEGDEDEQYF
>many|TRBJ2-3|TRBD2|TRBV20-1|13
TGCAGTGCTAGAACGGCGGGAGCAGATACGCAGTATTTT
CSARTAGADTQYF
>many|TRBJ2-3|NA|TRBV3-1|19
TGTGCCAGCAGCCAAGATGAGGGTGAACCGGGACTCACTACGGATACGCAGTATTTT
CASSQDEGEPGLTTDTQYF
>NA|TRBJ2-1|TRBD2|TRBV6-1|15
TGTGCCAGCACCCCCGGGGCTAGCGGGCGGAATGAGCAGTTCTTC
CASTPGASGRNEQFF
>NA|TRBJ1-2|NA|TRBV5-4|14
TGTGCCAGCAGCTTGGCCGTAGGTGAGGATGGCTACACCTTC
CASSLAVGEDGYTF
>many|TRBJ2-3|NA|TRBV7-8|12
TGTGCCAGCAGCTTAGCCTTGAAGACGCAGTATTTT
CASSLALKTQYF
>few|TRBJ2-2|NA|TRBV11-3|14
TGTGCCAGCAGCTCCCGTCGGGGGACCGGGGAGCTGTTTTTT
CASSSRRGTGELFF
>NA|TRBJ1-4|TRBD1|TRBV13|14
TGTGCCAGCAGGAGACAGGGGGCGCAGTCGAAACTGTTTTTT
CASRRQGAQSKLFF
>many|TRBJ2-3|NA|TRBV25-1|17
TGTGCCAGCAGTGACTCTGGCAGGGCGATTAGCACAGATACGCAGTATTTT
CASSDSGRAISTDTQYF
>few|TRBJ2-1|TRBD2|TRBV7-9|16
TGTGCCAGCAGCTCAAGGACTAGCGGGAGCAGCAATGAGCAGTTCTTC
CASSSRTSGSSNEQFF
>NA|TRBJ1-2|NA|TRBV4-2|11
TGTGTCAGCAGCCAAGATTTGTGGTTCACCTTC
CVSSQDLWFTF
>NA|TRBJ1-4|NA|TRBV7-9|14
TGTGCCAGCAGCTTGGGACAACTCGCTGAAAAACTGTTTTTT
CASSLGQLAEKLFF
>NA|TRBJ2-3|NA|TRBV11-2|14
TGTGCCAGCAGCTTATCAGGGCCAAAGAATACGCAGTATTTT
CASSLSGPKNTQYF
>few|TRBJ2-5|TRBD1|TRBV6-1|13
TGTGCCAGCTCGGGACAGGGGGCGGAGACCCAGTACTTC
CASSGQGAETQYF
>many|TRBJ1-2|TRBD1|TRBV7-8|13
TGTGCCAGCATCTCGGCAGGGGGCTATGGCTACACCTTC
CASISAGGYGYTF
>few|TRBJ2-5|TRBD2|TRBV19|19
TGTGCCAGTAGTTTGAACAGGGTTAGAAGCGGGAGATTTGAGGAGACCCAGTACTTC
CASSLNRVRSGRFEETQYF
>few|TRBJ2-2|TRBD2|TRBV20-1|18
TGCAGTGCTAGAGAGCCGGGACTAGCGGGAATGCACACCGGGGAGCTGTTTTTT
CSAREPGLAGMHTGELFF
>many|TRBJ2-5|TRBD2|TRBV2|13
TGTGCCAGCCCCGGGACTAGCGGAAAGACCCAGTACTTC
CASPGTSGKTQYF
>NA|TRBJ2-1|TRBD2|TRBV7-9|15
TGTGCCAGCAGCTTAGGTAGCGGGGGCTACAATAAGCAGTTCTTC
CASSLGSGGYNKQFF
>NA|TRBJ1-2|NA|TRBV6-1|14
TGTGCCAGCAGTGAAGTGAGGGCAAACTATGGCTACACCTTC
CASSEVRANYGYTF
>many|TRBJ2-2|TRBD2|TRBV3-1|16
TGTGCCAGCAGCCAAGCCCGGGGGGGGAACACCGGGGAGCTGTTTTTT
CASSQARGGNTGELFF
>many|TRBJ1-5|NA|TRBV12-3/TRBV12-4|13
TGTGCCAGCAGTTTCATAGCAAATCAGCCCCAGCATTTT
CASSFIANQPQHF
>NA|TRBJ2-1|TRBD1|TRBV5-1|14
TGCGCCAGCAGCCCAGGGACAGGGGGCCGTGAGCAGTTCTTC
CASSPGTGGREQFF
>NA|TRBJ2-6|NA|TRBV11-2|18
TGTGCCAGCAGCTTATATGGGACTTTCGGCTCTGGGGCCAACGTCCTGACTTTC
CASSLYGTFGSGANVLTF
>few|TRBJ2-2|TRBD1|TRBV18|15
TGTGCCAGCTCACTTCCAGGGGGCTACACCGGGGAGCTGTTTTTT
CASSLPGGYTGELFF
>NA|TRBJ2-2|NA|TRBV20-1|14
TGCAGTGCTAGGCGGCAGGGGAGTACCGGGGAGCTGTTTTTT
CSARRQGSTGELFF